What follows is one T cell receptor (beta chain) and its context. The source of the sample is a study of OX40 agonist ivuxolimab in advanced cancers. This table comes from immunoSEQ multiplex PCR, and its TCRdb copy is limited to in-frame clones, with some not included. The sample records about 64,000 clones, around 90% being singletons. The sequencing here drew on CD4+ or CD8+ T cells sorted from blood, taken in a trial of the OX40 agonist ivuxolimab. The sequence was collected from an adult with an advanced solid tumor such as melanoma, head and neck, liver or kidney cancer.

The CDR3 here is CASSETGRAFF. The CDR3 region has the DNA TGTGCCAGCAGTGAGACGGGGAGGGCTTTCTTT. V gene TRBV2 combines with J gene TRBJ1-1, with D unclear. Germline V gene lookup returns CDR1 SNHLY and CDR2 FYNNEI. V was pared by 3 bases and J by 11 bases, with 10 bases between. The CDR3 spans 11 residues.